What follows are 9 T cell receptor beta chains derived from one specimen sequenced in a study of blood T cell repertoires in COVID-19. This table comes from immunoSEQ multiplex PCR, and its TCRdb copy is limited to in-frame clones, with some not included. Of tens of thousands of clones listed, about 87% are singletons. The sequencing sample was made of peripheral blood. These receptors originate from a man aged 45-60 years with acute or convalescent COVID-19.

The V gene is TRBV6-2 or TRBV6-3, the J gene TRBJ2-6; D is undetermined. This CDR3 has 15 amino acids. V lost 6 bases, J lost 4 bases, and 13 bases lay in between. Germline-derived CDR1 and CDR2 are MNHEY and SVGEGT. Here the CDR3 reads CASSPARVGANVLTF. The CDR3, as DNA: TGTGCCAGCAGCCCTGCCCGGGTCGGGGCCAACGTCCTGACTTTC.

The CDR3 spells CAISGQTYEQYF. In nucleotides, the CDR3 is TGTGCCATCAGTGGACAGACCTACGAGCAGTACTTC. The rearrangement links TRBV10-3 to TRBJ2-7; a possible D gene is TRBD1 (5 bases). Germline V CDR1 and CDR2: ENHRY, SYGVKD. CDR3 length: 12 residues. Trimming removed 4 bases from V and 2 bases from J, with 6 bases in between.

The chain has TRBV12-3 or TRBV12-4 and TRBJ1-3, with 7 nucleotides matching TRBD1. The ends lost 7 bases at V and 2 bases at J; junction bases unmatched: 2. This CDR3 is built from 13 residues. The CDR3 here is CASIDRAGNTIYF. CDR3 nucleotide sequence: TGTGCCAGCATTGACAGGGCTGGAAACACCATATATTTT.

The chain couples TRBV15 to TRBJ2-1; D possibly corresponds to TRBD2 (7 bases). V shed 2 bases and J shed 7 bases, with 21 bases lying between them. This CDR3 region has 17 residues. Per the germline V gene, CDR1 is LNHNV and CDR2 is YYDKDF (reference sequence). The CDR3 protein is CATSRSLVGGPTNEQFF. In DNA form, the CDR3 reads TGTGCCACCAGCAGATCCCTCGTGGGGGGGCCGACTAATGAGCAGTTCTTC.

The chain employs TRBV18 and TRBJ2-5, with TRBD2 identical over 10 bases. CDR3 length equals 15 residues. The germline gives CDR1 KGHSH, CDR2 LQKENI. The trim removed 3 bases at V and 2 bases at J, leaving 3 bases unmatched. The DNA for the CDR3 is TGTGCCAGCTCACCCGGGACTAGCGAACAAGAGACCCAGTACTTC. Its translation is CASSPGTSEQETQYF.

The genes are TRBV12-5 and TRBJ2-2; perhaps TRBD2 as D (6 bases). V was pared by 7 bases and J by 0 bases, with 27 bases between. Per germline, CDR1 LGHNT and CDR2 FRNRAP. The CDR3 spans 20 residues. The CDR3, as DNA: TGTGCTAGTGCCCCACGAATTTTGGGACTCGGGAGCCCGAACACCGGGGAGCTGTTTTTT. Protein product: CASAPRILGLGSPNTGELFF.

V and J are TRBV12-3 or TRBV12-4 and TRBJ1-1, with D perhaps matching TRBD1 (5 bases). The CDR3 covers 12 residues. Deletions cut 6 bases from V and 6 bases from J, with 11 bases between. The CDR3 reads CASSLWGSEAFF. In DNA, the CDR3 is TGTGCCAGCAGCCTCTGGGGCTCTGAAGCTTTCTTT.

The chain recombines TRBV19 with TRBJ1-5; perhaps TRBD1 as D (6 bases). This CDR3 is 17 amino acids long. Germline V gene sequence: CDR1 LNHDA, CDR2 SQIVND (reference sequence). The V end was cut by 1 base, the J end by 0 bases, with 13 bases between. The CDR3 is CASSIGTVVYSNQPQHF. The CDR3, as DNA: TGTGCCAGTAGTATAGGGACAGTCGTTTATAGCAATCAGCCCCAGCATTTT.

This clone appeared once. The genes are TRBV6-5 and TRBJ1-4; D ambiguous. This CDR3 region has 14 residues. Germline V gives CDR1 MNHEY, CDR2 SVGAGI. V lost 4 bases, J lost 7 bases, and 13 bases lay in between. CDR3 sequence reads: CASSSPGRVEKLFF. The CDR3 DNA is TGTGCCAGCAGTTCCCCGGGGAGGGTTGAAAAACTGTTTTTT.